Listed here is a single T cell receptor beta chain. Trimming shortened V by 5 bases and J by 3 bases, and 20 bases separated the two germline ends. The CDR3 is made up of 17 amino acids. Germline V gives CDR1 MNHEY, CDR2 SMNVEV (reference sequence). Time point noted: cycle 4 day 1 (C4D1), after 5 to 7 weeks of nivolumab. There was relapse after autologous stem cell transplantation in every patient, and there was variation in brentuximab vedotin exposure. Researchers report purifying CD4+ T cells from thawed PBMCs by magnetic negative selection. Profiled with immunoSEQ multiplex PCR; TCRdb holds only in-frame clones, not every one. This table holds roughly 18,000 clones, around 75% found once. These data are taken from a study of PD-1 blockade in classical Hodgkin lymphoma.

The starting material was CD4+ T cells from blood, obtained before the fourth cycle of nivolumab. The V gene is TRBV27, the J gene TRBJ2-1, with a possible D match to TRBD1 (6 bases). The receptor was derived from a human donor with classical Hodgkin lymphoma. CDR3 amino acids: CASSLRPGTWGYNEQFF. CDR3 DNA: TGTGCCAGCAGTCTACGCCCCGGGACATGGGGCTACAATGAGCAGTTCTTC.